The source of this T cell receptor beta chain is a study of T cells in Graves' hyperthyroidism and ophthalmopathy. Study summary: Peripheral blood sampling occurred at initial diagnosis, before any treatment.

The V and J ends lost 7 bases and 5 bases respectively, with 20 bases between them. CDR3 length: 14 amino acids. Germline lookup yields CDR1 SQVTM and CDR2 ANQGSEA. Concerning this clonotype itself: The antigen remains unidentified.

RNA transcripts served as the template for amplifying TCR beta CDR3 regions. With the HTBI primer set, the TCR CDR3 went through a first round of RT-PCR. From the multiplex PCR reads, TCRdb called clonotypes with MiXCR, one entry per CDR3 protein. The profile shows around 450,000 distinct CDR3 sequences, around a sixth of them singletons. Over 18 months, lack of ophthalmopathy progression marked Graves' hyperthyroidism as stable. Used for diagnoses were clinical symptoms, serum thyroxine and TRAb, thyroid ultrasound and orbital computed tomography. General observations from the study: Blood held most thyroid clonotypes expanded above 0.001 frequency.

The chain is built from TRBV29-1 and TRBJ2-5; perhaps TRBD2 as D (6 bases). The receptor's source is a woman between 18 and 30 years old with Graves' hyperthyroidism. The sequenced sample consisted of blood. The CDR3 DNA reads as TGCAGCGGGAGGGCGGGTACGAGGGGTGAGACCCAGTACTTC. This translates into CSGRAGTRGETQYF.